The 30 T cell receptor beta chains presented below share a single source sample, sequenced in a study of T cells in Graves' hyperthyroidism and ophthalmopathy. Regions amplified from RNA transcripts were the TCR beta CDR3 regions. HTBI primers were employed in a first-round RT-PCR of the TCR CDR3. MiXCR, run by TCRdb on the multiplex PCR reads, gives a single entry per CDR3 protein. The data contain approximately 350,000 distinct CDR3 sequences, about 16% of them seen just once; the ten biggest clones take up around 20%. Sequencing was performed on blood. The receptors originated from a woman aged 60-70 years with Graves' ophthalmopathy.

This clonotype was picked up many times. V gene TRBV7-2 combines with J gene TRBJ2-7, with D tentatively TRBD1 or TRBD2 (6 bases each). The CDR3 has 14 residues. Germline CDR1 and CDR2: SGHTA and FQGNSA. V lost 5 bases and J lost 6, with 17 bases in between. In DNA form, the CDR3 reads TGTGCCAGCAGCACAAGCCGCCGGGGGCTCGAGCAGTACTTC. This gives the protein CASSTSRRGLEQYF. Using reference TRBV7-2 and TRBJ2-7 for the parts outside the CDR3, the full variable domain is GAGVSQSPSNKVTEKGKDVELRCDPISGHTALYWYRQSLGQGLEFLIYFQGNSAPDKSGLPSDRFSAERTGGSVSTLTIQRTQQEDSAVYLCASSTSRRGLEQYFGPGTRLTVT.

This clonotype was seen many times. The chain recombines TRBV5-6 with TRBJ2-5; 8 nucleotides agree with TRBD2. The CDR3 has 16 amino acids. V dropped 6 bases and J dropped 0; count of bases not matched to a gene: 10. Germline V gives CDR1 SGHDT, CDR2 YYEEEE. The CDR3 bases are TGTGCCAGCACCCCCAGGCTAGCGGGCTACCAAGAGACCCAGTACTTC. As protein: CASTPRLAGYQETQYF.

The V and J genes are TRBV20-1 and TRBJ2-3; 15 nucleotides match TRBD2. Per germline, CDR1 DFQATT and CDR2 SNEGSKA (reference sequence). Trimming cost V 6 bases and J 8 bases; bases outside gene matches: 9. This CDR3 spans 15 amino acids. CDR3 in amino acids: CSAGTSGRPGATQYF. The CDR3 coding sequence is TGCAGTGCCGGGACTAGCGGGAGGCCTGGGGCTACGCAGTATTTT.

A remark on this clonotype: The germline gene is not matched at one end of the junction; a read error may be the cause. CDR3 in DNA: TGCGCCAGCGGCTTCACCGGGGAGCTGTTTTTT. The encoded protein is CASGFTGELFF. The chain links TRBV5-1 to TRBJ2-2; D remains ambiguous. Germline CDR1 is SGHRS and CDR2 is YFSETQ. The CDR3 is 11 amino acids.

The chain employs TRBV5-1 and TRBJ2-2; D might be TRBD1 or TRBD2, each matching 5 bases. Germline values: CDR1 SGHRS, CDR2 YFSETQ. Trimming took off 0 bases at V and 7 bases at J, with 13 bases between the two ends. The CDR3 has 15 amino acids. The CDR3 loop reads CASSLVLGRGGELFF. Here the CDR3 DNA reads TGCGCCAGCAGCTTGGTACTGGGACGGGGCGGGGAGCTGTTTTTT. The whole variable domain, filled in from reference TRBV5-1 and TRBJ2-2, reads KAGVTQTPRYLIKTRGQQVTLSCSPISGHRSVSWYQQTPGQGLQFLFEYFSETQRNKGNFPGRFSGRQFSNSRSEMNVSTLELGDSALYLCASSLVLGRGGELFFGEGSRLTVL.

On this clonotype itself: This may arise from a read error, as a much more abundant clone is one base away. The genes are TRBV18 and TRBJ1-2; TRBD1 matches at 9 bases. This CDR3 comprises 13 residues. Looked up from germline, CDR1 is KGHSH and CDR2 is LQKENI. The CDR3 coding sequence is TGTGTCAGCTCACCACAGGGGGCGCAGGGCTACACCTTC. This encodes CVSSPQGAQGYTF.

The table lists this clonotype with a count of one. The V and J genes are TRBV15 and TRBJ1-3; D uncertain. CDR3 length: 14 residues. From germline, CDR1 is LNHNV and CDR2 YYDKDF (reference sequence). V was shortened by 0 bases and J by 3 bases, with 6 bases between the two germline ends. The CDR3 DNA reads TGTGCCACCAGCAGAGATTCTGGTGGAAACACCATATATTTT. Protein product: CATSRDSGGNTIYF.

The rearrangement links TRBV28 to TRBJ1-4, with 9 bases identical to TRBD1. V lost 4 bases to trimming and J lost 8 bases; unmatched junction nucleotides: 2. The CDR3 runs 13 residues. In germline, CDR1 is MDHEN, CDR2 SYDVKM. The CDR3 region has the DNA TGTGCCAGCAGTTCCACAGGGGGCGAAAAACTGTTTTTT. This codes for CASSSTGGEKLFF.

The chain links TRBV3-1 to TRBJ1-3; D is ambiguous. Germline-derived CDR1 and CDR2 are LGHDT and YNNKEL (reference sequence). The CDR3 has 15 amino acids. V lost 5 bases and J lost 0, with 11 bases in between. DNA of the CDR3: TGTGCCAGCAGCGAACAAGGCGCCTCTGGAAACACCATATATTTT. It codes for CASSEQGASGNTIYF.

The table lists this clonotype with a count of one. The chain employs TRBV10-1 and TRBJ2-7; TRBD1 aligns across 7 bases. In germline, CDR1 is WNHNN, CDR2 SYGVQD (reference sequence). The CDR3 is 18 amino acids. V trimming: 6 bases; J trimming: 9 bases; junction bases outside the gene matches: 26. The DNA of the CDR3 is TGCGCCAGCAGGTATAAACCGGGACAGCTTTCGGTCCGTCGTTGGCAGTACTTC. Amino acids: CASRYKPGQLSVRRWQYF.

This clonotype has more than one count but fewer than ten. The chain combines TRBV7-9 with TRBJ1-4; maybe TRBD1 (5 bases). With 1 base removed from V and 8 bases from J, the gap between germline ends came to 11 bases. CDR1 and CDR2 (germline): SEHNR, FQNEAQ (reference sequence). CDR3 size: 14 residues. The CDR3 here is CASSLGGVSEKLFF. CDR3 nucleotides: TGTGCCAGCAGCTTAGGAGGGGTCTCCGAAAAACTGTTTTTT.

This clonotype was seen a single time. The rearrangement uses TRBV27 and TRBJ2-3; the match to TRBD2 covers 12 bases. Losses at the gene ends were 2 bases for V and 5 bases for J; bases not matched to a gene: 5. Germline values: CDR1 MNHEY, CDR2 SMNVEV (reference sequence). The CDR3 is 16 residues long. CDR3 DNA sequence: TGTGCCAGCAGTTTACTAGCGGGAGGGCCCGGAGATACGCAGTATTTT. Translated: CASSLLAGGPGDTQYF.

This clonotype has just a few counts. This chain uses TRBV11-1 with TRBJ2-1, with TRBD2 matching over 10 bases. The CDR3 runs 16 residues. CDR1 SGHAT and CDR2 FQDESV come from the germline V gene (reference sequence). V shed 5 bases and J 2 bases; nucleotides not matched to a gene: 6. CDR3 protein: CASSPQSGRAYNEQFF. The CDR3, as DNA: TGTGCCAGCAGCCCCCAAAGCGGGAGGGCCTACAATGAGCAGTTCTTC.

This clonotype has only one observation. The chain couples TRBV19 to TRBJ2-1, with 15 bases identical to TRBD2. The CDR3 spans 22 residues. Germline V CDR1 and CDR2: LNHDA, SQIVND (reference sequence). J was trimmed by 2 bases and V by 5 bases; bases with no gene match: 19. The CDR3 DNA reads TGTGCCAGTAGTCCCGGGACCGACGGACTAGCGGGAGGGTCCTTAACCTACAATGAGCAGTTCTTC. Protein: CASSPGTDGLAGGSLTYNEQFF. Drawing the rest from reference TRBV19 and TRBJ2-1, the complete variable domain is DGGITQSPKYLFRKEGQNVTLSCEQNLNHDAMYWYRQDPGQGLRLIYYSQIVNDFQKGDIAEGYSVSREKKESFPLTVTSAQKNPTAFYLCASSPGTDGLAGGSLTYNEQFFGPGTRLTVL.

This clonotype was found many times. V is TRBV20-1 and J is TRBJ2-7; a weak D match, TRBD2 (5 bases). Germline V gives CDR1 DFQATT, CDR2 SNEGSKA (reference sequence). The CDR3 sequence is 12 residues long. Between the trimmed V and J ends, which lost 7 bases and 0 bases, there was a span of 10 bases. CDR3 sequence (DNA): TGCAGTGGACTAAAGGGCTCCTACGAGCAGTACTTC. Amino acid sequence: CSGLKGSYEQYF.

CDR3 nucleotide sequence: TGTGCCAGCAGCGCCGGACAGGGTGATAATGAAAAACTGTTTTTT. It codes for CASSAGQGDNEKLFF. This chain connects TRBV9 to TRBJ1-4; 8 bases agree with TRBD1. V shed 3 bases and J 4 bases; nucleotides not matched to a gene: 5. The CDR3 contains 15 residues. Germline values: CDR1 SGDLS, CDR2 YYNGEE.

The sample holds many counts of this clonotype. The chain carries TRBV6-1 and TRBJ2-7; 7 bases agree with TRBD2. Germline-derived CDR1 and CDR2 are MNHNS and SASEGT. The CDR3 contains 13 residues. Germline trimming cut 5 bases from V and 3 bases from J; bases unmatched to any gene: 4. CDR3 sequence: CASSSGGLYEQYF. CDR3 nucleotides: TGTGCCAGCAGTTCGGGGGGACTCTACGAGCAGTACTTC.

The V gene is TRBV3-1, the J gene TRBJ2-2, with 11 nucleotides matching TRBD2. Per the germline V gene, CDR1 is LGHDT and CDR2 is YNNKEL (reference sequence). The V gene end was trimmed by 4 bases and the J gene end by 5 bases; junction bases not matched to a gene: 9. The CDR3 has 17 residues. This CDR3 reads CASSPSGLAGGTGELFF. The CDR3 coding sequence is TGTGCCAGCAGCCCTTCCGGTTTAGCGGGAGGGACCGGGGAGCTGTTTTTT.

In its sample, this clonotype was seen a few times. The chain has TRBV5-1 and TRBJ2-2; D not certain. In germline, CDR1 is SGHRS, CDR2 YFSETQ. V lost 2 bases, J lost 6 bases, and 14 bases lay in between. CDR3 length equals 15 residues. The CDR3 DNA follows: TGCGCCAGCAGCTTAGGTCCCGTCGGTCCCGGGGAGCTGTTTTTT. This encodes CASSLGPVGPGELFF.

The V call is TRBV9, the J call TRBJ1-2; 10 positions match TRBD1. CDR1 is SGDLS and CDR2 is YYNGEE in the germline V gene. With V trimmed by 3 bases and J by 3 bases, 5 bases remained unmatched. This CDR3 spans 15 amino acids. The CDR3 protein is CASSDPGTGDYGYTF. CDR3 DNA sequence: TGTGCCAGCAGCGACCCCGGGACAGGGGACTATGGCTACACCTTC.

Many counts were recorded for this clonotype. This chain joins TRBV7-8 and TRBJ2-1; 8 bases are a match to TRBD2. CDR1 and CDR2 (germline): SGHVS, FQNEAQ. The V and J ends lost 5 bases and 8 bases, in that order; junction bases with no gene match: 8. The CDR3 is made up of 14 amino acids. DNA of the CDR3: TGTGCCAGCAGCGTCGGGACTAGTGTTGATGAGCAGTTCTTC. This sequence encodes CASSVGTSVDEQFF.

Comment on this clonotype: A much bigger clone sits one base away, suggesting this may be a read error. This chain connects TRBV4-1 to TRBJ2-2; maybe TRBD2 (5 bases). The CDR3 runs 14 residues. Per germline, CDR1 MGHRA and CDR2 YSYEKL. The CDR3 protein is CASSPLPNTGEPFF. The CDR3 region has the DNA TGCGCCAGCAGCCCTCTCCCTAACACCGGGGAGCCGTTTTTT.

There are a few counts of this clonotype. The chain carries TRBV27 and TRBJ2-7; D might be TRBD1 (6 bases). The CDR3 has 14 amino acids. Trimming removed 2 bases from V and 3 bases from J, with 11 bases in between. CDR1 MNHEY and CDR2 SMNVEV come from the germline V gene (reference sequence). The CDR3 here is CASSLRVRGYEQYF. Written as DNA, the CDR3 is TGTGCCAGCAGTTTACGAGTCAGGGGCTACGAGCAGTACTTC.

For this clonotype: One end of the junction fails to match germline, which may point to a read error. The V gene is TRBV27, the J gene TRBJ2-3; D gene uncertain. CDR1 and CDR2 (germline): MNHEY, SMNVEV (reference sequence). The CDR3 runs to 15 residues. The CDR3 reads CASSLSPPGTDTQYF. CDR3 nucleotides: TGTGCCAGCAGTCTATCGCCCCCAGGCACAGATACGCAGTATTTT.

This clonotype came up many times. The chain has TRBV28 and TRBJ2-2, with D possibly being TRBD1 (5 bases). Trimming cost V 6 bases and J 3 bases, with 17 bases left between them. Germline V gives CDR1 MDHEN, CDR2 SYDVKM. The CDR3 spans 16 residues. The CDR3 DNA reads TGTGCCAGCAGACCCTCAGGGTACCCCGACACCGGGGAGCTGTTTTTT. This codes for CASRPSGYPDTGELFF.

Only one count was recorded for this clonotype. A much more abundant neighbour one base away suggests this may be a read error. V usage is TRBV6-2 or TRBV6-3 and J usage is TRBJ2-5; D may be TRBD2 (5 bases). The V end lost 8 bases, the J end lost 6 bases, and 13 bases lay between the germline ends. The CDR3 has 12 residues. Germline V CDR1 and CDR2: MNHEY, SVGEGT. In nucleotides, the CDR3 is TGTGCCAGCGGCTGGGAGCCAAAGACCCAGTACTTC. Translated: CASGWEPKTQYF.

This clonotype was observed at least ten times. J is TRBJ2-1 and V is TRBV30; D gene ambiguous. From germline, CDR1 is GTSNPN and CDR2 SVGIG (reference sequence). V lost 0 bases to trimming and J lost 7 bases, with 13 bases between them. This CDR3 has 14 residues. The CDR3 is CAWSVLQFYNEQFF. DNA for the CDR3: TGTGCCTGGAGTGTACTACAGTTTTATAATGAGCAGTTCTTC.

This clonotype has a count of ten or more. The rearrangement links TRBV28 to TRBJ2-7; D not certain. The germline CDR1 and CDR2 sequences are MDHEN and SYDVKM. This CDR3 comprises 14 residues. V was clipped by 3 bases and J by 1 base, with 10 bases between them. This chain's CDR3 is CASSLGGKSYEQYF. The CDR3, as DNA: TGTGCCAGCAGTTTGGGCGGAAAATCCTACGAGCAGTACTTC. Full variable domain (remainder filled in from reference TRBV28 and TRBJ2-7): DVKVTQSSRYLVKRTGEKVFLECVQDMDHENMFWYRQDPGLGLRLIYFSYDVKMKEKGDIPEGYSVSREKKERFSLILESASTNQTSMYLCASSLGGKSYEQYFGPGTRLTVT.

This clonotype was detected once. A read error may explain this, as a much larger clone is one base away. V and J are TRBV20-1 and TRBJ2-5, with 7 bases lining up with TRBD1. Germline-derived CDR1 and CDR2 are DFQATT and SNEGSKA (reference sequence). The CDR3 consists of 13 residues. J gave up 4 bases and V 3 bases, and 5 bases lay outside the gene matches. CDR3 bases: TGCAGTGCTAGCGAGACAGGGCTAGAGACCCAGTACTTC. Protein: CSASETGLETQYF.

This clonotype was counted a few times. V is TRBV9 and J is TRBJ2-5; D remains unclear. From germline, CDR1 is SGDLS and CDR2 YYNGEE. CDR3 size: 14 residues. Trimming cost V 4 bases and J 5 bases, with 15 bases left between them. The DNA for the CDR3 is TGTGCCAGCAGCCGTCCGTGGACCGATGAGACCCAGTACTTC. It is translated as CASSRPWTDETQYF.